Sequencing of this T cell receptor (beta chain) was carried out in a study of blood T cell repertoires in COVID-19. Study overall: Specimens from acute and convalescent COVID-19 originated in the United States, Italy and Spain. From T cells, B-cell-depleted T cells, or PBMCs came the material, which was cDNA or gDNA.

The V end lost 5 bases, the J end lost 6 bases, and 11 bases lay between the germline ends. The length of the CDR3 is 13 residues. In germline, CDR1 is SEHNR, CDR2 FQNEAQ (reference sequence). In the original workflow: Amplifying reference gene primers gave estimates of nucleated cell counts. TCRdb keeps only in-frame clones here, not all; method: immunoSEQ multiplex PCR. Clonal size and the V and J genes are those of that table, whereas D and trimming came from the DNA. The table includes more than 30,000 clones, approximately 87% detected once. The V gene is TRBV7-9, the J gene TRBJ2-1; no firm D call. Material: peripheral blood. The source of this sequence is a man over 45 with active or convalescent COVID-19. CDR3 nucleotide sequence: TGTGCCAGCAGCCATGAGTCCGTCAATGAGCAGTTCTTC. Its protein product is CASSHESVNEQFF.